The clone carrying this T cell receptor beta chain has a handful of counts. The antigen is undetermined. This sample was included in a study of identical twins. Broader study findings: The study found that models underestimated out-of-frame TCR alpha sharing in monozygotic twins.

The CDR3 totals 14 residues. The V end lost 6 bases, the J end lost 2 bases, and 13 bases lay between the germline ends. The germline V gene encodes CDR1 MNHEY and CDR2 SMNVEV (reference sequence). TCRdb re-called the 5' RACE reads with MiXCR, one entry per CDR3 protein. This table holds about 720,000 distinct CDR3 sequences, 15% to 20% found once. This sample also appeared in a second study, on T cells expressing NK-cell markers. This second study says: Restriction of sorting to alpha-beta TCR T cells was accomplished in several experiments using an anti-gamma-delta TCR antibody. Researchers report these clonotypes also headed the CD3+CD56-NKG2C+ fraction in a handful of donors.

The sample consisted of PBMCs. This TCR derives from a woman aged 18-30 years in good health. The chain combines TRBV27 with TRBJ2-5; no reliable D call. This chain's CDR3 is CASRMNKLQETQYF. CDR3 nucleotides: TGTGCCAGCAGGATGAATAAGTTACAAGAGACCCAGTACTTC.